Here is one T cell receptor beta chain with its context. The CDR3 sequence is 13 residues long. V was pared by 4 bases and J by 2 bases, with 10 bases between. Per the germline V gene, CDR1 is SGHRS and CDR2 is YFSETQ. Sequenced by immunoSEQ multiplex PCR; TCRdb stores in-frame clones only, minus some. The table includes more than 65,000 clones, roughly 91% detected once. This sample stems from a study of T cells after somatic rescue of genetic block. The specimen was peripheral blood mononuclear cells (PBMCs). The rearrangement uses TRBV5-1 and TRBJ2-7; TRBD1 is a possible D gene (5 bases). This sequence originates from a man aged 30-40 years. The CDR3 spells CASSQRTTYEQYF. DNA for the CDR3: TGCGCCAGCAGCCAACGGACAACCTACGAGCAGTACTTC.